One and the same sample provided the 9 T cell receptor beta chains below, sequenced in a study of PD-L1 blockade in urothelial cancer (dated by TCRdb to the late 2010s). Reading the label with the study, this specimen's time point is: pretreatment peripheral blood. Receptor libraries were prepared by the immunoSEQ multiplex PCR assay. TCRdb obtained this table from immuneACCESS and retained in-frame rearrangements with V and J assigned. These tables miss some clones; where compared with another copy, unresolved V genes account for less than half of the shortfall, and the remainder is unexplained. The sample profile shows tens of thousands of clones; about 90% of them were found once. The ten largest clones take up 15% of the sample. This sample comprised PBMCs, obtained around atezolizumab (anti-PD-L1) treatment. The source of these receptors is a man in his 60s with urothelial cancer.

Note on this clone: The junction shows a germline mismatch at one end, possibly a read error. V is TRBV7-7 and J is TRBJ2-2, with TRBD1 as a possible D gene (5 bases). This CDR3 region has 13 residues. CDR1 is SSHAT and CDR2 is FNYEAQ in the germline V gene (reference sequence). The CDR3 region is CASSLIGHGELFF. The DNA for the CDR3 is TGTGCTAGCAGCTTAATTGGACACGGGGAGCTGTTTTTT. Together with reference TRBV7-7 and TRBJ2-2, the CDR3 gives the full variable domain: GAGVSQSPRYKVTKRGQDVTLRCDPISSHATLYWYQQALGQGPEFLTYFNYEAQPDKSGLPSDRFSAERPEGSISTLTIQRTEQRDSAMYRCASSLIGHGELFFGEGSRLTVL.

The V gene is TRBV23-1, the J gene TRBJ2-2, with unresolved D. TRBV23-1 is treated as an ORF (open reading frame) with a function not yet certain. The V gene lost 4 bases and the J gene lost 0 bases, with 12 bases spanning the gap. The CDR3 consists of 16 residues. The CDR3, as DNA: TGCGCCAGCAGTCGGTGTGGCGGTGCGAACACCGGGGAGCTGTTTTTT. It yields the protein CASSRCGGANTGELFF.

The V gene is TRBV7-9, the J gene TRBJ1-6; perhaps TRBD1 as D (5 bases). Germline CDR1 SEHNR, CDR2 FQNEAQ (reference sequence). The V and J ends lost 1 base and 7 bases respectively, with 11 bases between them. The CDR3 sequence is 15 residues long. The CDR3, as DNA: TGTGCCAGCAGCTTAGGGGGGACTTCCAATTCACCCCTCCACTTT. Protein sequence: CASSLGGTSNSPLHF.

This chain's CDR3 is CASSFRTSGGANEQFF. CDR3 nucleotide sequence: TGTGCCAGCAGCTTCCGAACTAGCGGGGGGGCCAATGAGCAGTTCTTC. The chain combines TRBV9 with TRBJ2-1, with 13 bases lining up with TRBD2. This CDR3 contains 16 residues. The germline V gene has CDR1 SGDLS and CDR2 YYNGEE. Trimming took 4 bases from V and 6 from J; bases not matched to a gene: 7.

This clone was picked up a small number of times. V and J are TRBV18 and TRBJ2-4, with 11 bases fitting TRBD1. The CDR3 is made up of 14 amino acids. The V gene's germline CDR1 is KGHSH and CDR2 LQKENI. Trimming took 6 bases from V and 7 from J; bases not matched to a gene: 5. CDR3 sequence reads: CASSLGQGVNIQYF. CDR3 coding DNA: TGTGCCAGCTCCCTGGGACAGGGGGTGAACATTCAGTACTTC.

J is TRBJ2-2 and V is TRBV30; 7 bases match TRBD2. This CDR3 has 13 amino acids. V lost 4 bases to trimming and J lost 7 bases; unmatched junction nucleotides: 6. CDR1 and CDR2 from the germline V gene are GTSNPN and SVGIG (reference sequence). The CDR3 DNA reads as TGTGCCTGGACCAGACTAGCCAGCGGGGAGCTGTTTTTT. Translated: CAWTRLASGELFF.

The chain joins TRBV6-6 to TRBJ2-1, with 16 bases that match TRBD2. The V segment lost 5 bases and the J segment 7 bases; nucleotides outside the gene matches: 5. This CDR3 has 16 residues. Germline V CDR1 and CDR2: MNHNY, SVGAGI (reference sequence). This CDR3 reads CASSQAGLAGGNEQFF. CDR3 bases: TGTGCCAGCAGTCAGGCGGGACTAGCGGGGGGGAATGAGCAGTTCTTC.

The V and J genes are TRBV2 and TRBJ1-5; 10 bases map to TRBD1. The CDR3 length is 16 residues. CDR1 SNHLY and CDR2 FYNNEI come from the germline V gene. Unmatched junction bases numbered 10, after V lost 5 bases and J lost 6 bases. CDR3 sequence reads: CASSPAGTGAGQPQHF. The CDR3 coding sequence is TGTGCCAGCAGTCCGGCCGGGACAGGGGCCGGTCAGCCCCAGCATTTT.

V gene TRBV28 combines with J gene TRBJ1-5, with D possibly matching TRBD1 (6 bases). V gave up 1 base and J gave up 7 bases, with 17 bases separating them. The CDR3 consists of 16 residues. The germline CDR1 and CDR2 sequences are MDHEN and SYDVKM. The CDR3 DNA reads as TGTGCCAGCAGTTTATCGGGGGGGCCCGCTAGACAGCCCCAGCATTTT. Its translation is CASSLSGGPARQPQHF. Based on the CDR3 plus reference TRBV28 and TRBJ1-5, the full variable domain is DVKVTQSSRYLVKRTGEKVFLECVQDMDHENMFWYRQDPGLGLRLIYFSYDVKMKEKGDIPEGYSVSREKKERFSLILESASTNQTSMYLCASSLSGGPARQPQHFGDGTRLSIL.